The clone carrying this TCR beta chain was picked up one time. Its antigen is unidentified. The data derive from a study of CD8+ T cells in alopecia areata. Across the study: Twice a day, 5 to 10 mg of oral tofacitinib was administered to treated patients.

Treatment denoted: oral pan-JAK inhibitor, 5-10 mg twice daily. PBMCs, the starting material, were the source of sorted CD4+ and CD8+ T cells. General study findings and limits: Association of baseline CD8+ expansion with response is uncertain owing to one nonresponder. Scalp samples also contribute reads from the resident alphabeta T cells found in normal skin.

V gave up 3 bases and J gave up 7 bases, with 9 bases separating them. The CDR3 covers 12 residues. The germline CDR1 and CDR2 sequences are SEHNR and FQNEAQ (reference sequence). Extracted from the samples, RNA was reverse transcribed into cDNA to serve as the sequencing template. Method: immunoSEQ multiplex PCR; TCRdb's copy keeps in-frame clones and lacks some. This table has over 150,000 clones, around 59% appearing once. The sample consisted of CD4+ T cells sorted from blood, taken at week 24, from a patient treated with tofacitinib. The sequence was obtained from a human donor with alopecia areata. The chain joins TRBV7-9 to TRBJ1-2; D is possibly TRBD1 (5 bases). CDR3 region: CASSLDIPGYTF. CDR3 nucleotides: TGTGCCAGCAGCTTGGACATACCTGGCTACACCTTC.